These 10 T cell receptor beta chains share one sample of origin, sequenced in a study of OX40 agonist ivuxolimab in advanced cancers. TCRdb's table, derived via immunoSEQ multiplex PCR, lists solely in-frame clones and lacks some. Of approximately 74,000 clones listed, around 90% are singletons. The input for sequencing was CD4+ or CD8+ T cells sorted from blood, taken in a trial of the OX40 agonist ivuxolimab. The receptors originated from an adult with an advanced solid tumor such as melanoma, head and neck, liver or kidney cancer.

The chain has TRBV9 and TRBJ2-3, with a tentative D call TRBD2 (6 bases). This CDR3 region has 12 residues. V lost 4 bases and J 8 bases, leaving 11 bases between the germline ends. Germline V gene data show CDR1 as SGDLS and CDR2 as YYNGEE. This CDR3 reads CASSSPEGTQYF. Written as DNA, the CDR3 is TGTGCCAGCAGCTCTCCGGAGGGTACGCAGTATTTT.

The chain employs TRBV4-3 and TRBJ1-2; maybe TRBD1 (6 bases). Germline V gene data show CDR1 as LGHNA and CDR2 as YSLEER. The CDR3 runs to 15 residues. V was pared by 0 bases and J by 8 bases, with 16 bases between. In nucleotides, the CDR3 is TGCGCCAGCAGCCAAGATCTGGGGGGCACGGAGGGCTACACCTTC. Protein: CASSQDLGGTEGYTF.

This clone occurred once. The chain combines TRBV5-8 with TRBJ2-7; D is undetermined. CDR3 size: 13 residues. Germline V gene sequence: CDR1 SGHTS, CDR2 YDEGEE. With 4 bases removed from V and 0 bases from J, the gap between germline ends came to 8 bases. As DNA, the CDR3 is TGTGCCAGCAGCCACGGTTTCTCCTACGAGCAGTACTTC. This sequence encodes CASSHGFSYEQYF. Together with reference TRBV5-8 and TRBJ2-7, the CDR3 gives the full variable domain: EAGVTQSPTHLIKTRGQQATLRCSPISGHTSVYWYQQALGLGLQFLLWYDEGEERNRGNFPPRFSGRQFPNYSSELNVNALELEDSALYLCASSHGFSYEQYFGPGTRLTVT.

The chain carries TRBV2 and TRBJ1-4; tentative D call: TRBD1 (5 bases). CDR1 and CDR2 from the germline V gene are SNHLY and FYNNEI. The CDR3 covers 16 residues. With 1 base removed from V and 0 bases from J, the gap between germline ends came to 9 bases. This CDR3 is CASSEETGATNEKLFF. The CDR3 DNA is TGTGCCAGCAGTGAAGAAACAGGAGCAACTAATGAAAAACTGTTTTTT.

The V gene is TRBV2, the J gene TRBJ2-2, with TRBD1 identical over 8 bases. This CDR3 is built from 15 residues. With V trimmed by 5 bases and J by 2 bases, 4 bases remained unmatched. Germline V lookup: CDR1 SNHLY, CDR2 FYNNEI. The CDR3 DNA follows: TGTGCCAGCAGTTGGGACAGGACAAACACCGGGGAGCTGTTTTTT. Amino acids: CASSWDRTNTGELFF.

This clone appeared a few times. The V call is TRBV5-6, the J call TRBJ2-7; no definite D call. Germline CDR1 reads SGHDT; CDR2 reads YYEEEE. CDR3 size: 12 residues. The V and J ends lost 1 base and 5 bases respectively, with 7 bases between them. Written as DNA, the CDR3 is TGTGCCAGCAGCTTGCAGGTCCACGAGCAGTACTTC. It encodes CASSLQVHEQYF.

This clone occurred once. The rearrangement joins TRBV19 to TRBJ2-5; perhaps TRBD1 as D (5 bases). V lost 1 base to trimming and J lost 1 base, with 10 bases between them. Germline assignment: CDR1 LNHDA and CDR2 SQIVND (reference sequence). The CDR3 extends over 15 amino acids. CDR3 amino acids: CASSIAYRSQETQYF. The DNA of the CDR3 is TGTGCCAGTAGTATAGCTTACAGGTCCCAAGAGACCCAGTACTTC.

The CDR3 protein is CASSISGGANTEAFF. In DNA, the CDR3 is TGTGCCAGTAGTATTTCTGGGGGTGCGAACACTGAAGCTTTCTTT. The chain recombines TRBV19 with TRBJ1-1, with a weak D call TRBD1 (5 bases). The CDR3 has 15 residues. The V gene lost 3 bases and the J gene lost 1 base, with 12 bases spanning the gap. Germline CDR1 LNHDA, CDR2 SQIVND (reference sequence). The whole variable domain, filled in from reference TRBV19 and TRBJ1-1, reads DGGITQSPKYLFRKEGQNVTLSCEQNLNHDAMYWYRQDPGQGLRLIYYSQIVNDFQKGDIAEGYSVSREKKESFPLTVTSAQKNPTAFYLCASSISGGANTEAFFGQGTRLTVV.

The DNA of the CDR3 is TGTGCCAGCAGCCCCCCTCGACTGTATTATGAGCAGTTCTTC. This gives the protein CASSPPRLYYEQFF. The chain joins TRBV9 to TRBJ2-1, with D uncertain. Trimming removed 4 bases at V and 8 bases at J, with 16 bases between. This CDR3 contains 14 residues. Germline lookup yields CDR1 SGDLS and CDR2 YYNGEE.

The chain combines TRBV4-1 with TRBJ1-2; D might be TRBD1 (5 bases). Germline V CDR1 and CDR2: MGHRA, YSYEKL. The CDR3 consists of 16 residues. Trimming left V 0 bases short and J 6 bases short, with 17 bases between. CDR3 DNA sequence: TGCGCCAGCAGCCAAGACCCCTGGGGGGGAAGGGATGGCTACACCTTC. It translates to CASSQDPWGGRDGYTF.